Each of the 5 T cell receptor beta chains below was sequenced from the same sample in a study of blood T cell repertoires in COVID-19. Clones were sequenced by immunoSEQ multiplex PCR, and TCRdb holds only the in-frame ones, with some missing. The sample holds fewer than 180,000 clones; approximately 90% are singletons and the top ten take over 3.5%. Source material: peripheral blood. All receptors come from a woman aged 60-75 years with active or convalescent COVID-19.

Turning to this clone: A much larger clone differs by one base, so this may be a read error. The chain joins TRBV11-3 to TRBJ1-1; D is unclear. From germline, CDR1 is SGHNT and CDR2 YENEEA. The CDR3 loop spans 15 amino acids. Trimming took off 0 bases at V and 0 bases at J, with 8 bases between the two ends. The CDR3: CASSLDGQLNTEAFF. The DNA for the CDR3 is TGTGCCAGCAGCTTAGATGGGCAACTGAACACTGAAGCTTTCTTT. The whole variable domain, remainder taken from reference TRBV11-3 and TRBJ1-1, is EAGVVQSPRYKIIEKKQPVAFWCNPISGHNTLYWYLQNLGQGPELLIRYENEEAVDDSQLPKDRFSAERLKGVDSTLKIQPAELGDSAVYLCASSLDGQLNTEAFFGQGTRLTVV.

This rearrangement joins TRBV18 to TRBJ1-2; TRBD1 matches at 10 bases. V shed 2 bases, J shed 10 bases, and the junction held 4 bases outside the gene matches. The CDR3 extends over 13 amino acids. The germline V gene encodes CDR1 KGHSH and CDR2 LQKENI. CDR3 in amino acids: CASSPGTGEDYTF. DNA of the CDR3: TGTGCCAGCTCACCAGGGACAGGGGAGGACTACACCTTC.

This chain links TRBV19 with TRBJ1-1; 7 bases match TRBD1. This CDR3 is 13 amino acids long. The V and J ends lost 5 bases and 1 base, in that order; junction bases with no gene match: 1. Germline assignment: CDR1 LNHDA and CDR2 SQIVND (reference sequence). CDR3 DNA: TGTGCCAGTAGTTGGACAGGGAACACTGAAGCTTTCTTT. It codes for CASSWTGNTEAFF.

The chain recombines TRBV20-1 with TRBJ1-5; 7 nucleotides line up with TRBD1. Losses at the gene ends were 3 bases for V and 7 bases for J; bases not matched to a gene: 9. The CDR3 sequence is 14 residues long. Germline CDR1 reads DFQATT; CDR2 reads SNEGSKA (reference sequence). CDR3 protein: CSASSRDSRQPQHF. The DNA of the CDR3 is TGCAGTGCTAGTAGCCGGGACAGTAGGCAGCCCCAGCATTTT.

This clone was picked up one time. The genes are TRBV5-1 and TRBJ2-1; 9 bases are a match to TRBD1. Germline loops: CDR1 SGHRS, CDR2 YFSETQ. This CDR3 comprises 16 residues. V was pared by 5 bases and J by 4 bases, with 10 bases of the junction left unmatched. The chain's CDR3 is CASSQSGTGFYNEQFF. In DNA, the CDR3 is TGCGCCAGCAGTCAGTCTGGGACAGGGTTTTACAATGAGCAGTTCTTC.